Following are 18 T cell receptor beta chains from one sample sequenced in a study of blood T cell repertoires in COVID-19 (dated by TCRdb to 2018 to 2020). Receptors were amplified or captured by the immunoSEQ multiplex PCR assay. TCRdb re-hosts the immuneACCESS table, in-frame sequences only. Its copies lack some clones; in the studies checked, an unresolved V gene accounts for under half of them, and the cause for the rest is not known. In this sample the table shows 40,000 to 50,000 clones, over 75% of which occur a single time. The top ten hold roughly 38% of the sample. Sequenced input: peripheral blood. The receptors shown here come from a man aged 40-49 years with active or convalescent COVID-19.

V and J are TRBV7-2 and TRBJ1-1; D unclear. V was shortened by 1 base and J by 5 bases, with 8 bases between the two germline ends. The CDR3 has 13 amino acids. Germline CDR1 SGHTA, CDR2 FQGNSA. In DNA, the CDR3 is TGTGCCAGCAGCTTAGAGTGGAGAACTGAAGCTTTCTTT. This gives the protein CASSLEWRTEAFF. Full variable domain (outside the CDR3, taken from reference TRBV7-2 and TRBJ1-1): GAGVSQSPSNKVTEKGKDVELRCDPISGHTALYWYRQSLGQGLEFLIYFQGNSAPDKSGLPSDRFSAERTGGSVSTLTIQRTQQEDSAVYLCASSLEWRTEAFFGQGTRLTVV.

V usage is TRBV7-2 and J usage is TRBJ1-2; D ambiguous. The CDR3 loop spans 14 amino acids. The germline V and J ends were trimmed by 0 bases and 2 bases, with 7 bases remaining between them. From germline, CDR1 is SGHTA and CDR2 FQGNSA. CDR3 nucleotides: TGTGCCAGCAGCTTAGCATGGCAGAACTATGGCTACACCTTC. Residues: CASSLAWQNYGYTF.

This clone has more than one count but fewer than ten. The chain combines TRBV5-6 with TRBJ2-1; 10 bases fit TRBD1. J lost 8 bases, V lost 0 bases, and 5 bases had no gene match. Germline CDR1 reads SGHDT; CDR2 reads YYEEEE. The length of the CDR3 is 15 residues. The CDR3 sequence: CASSLVGQGIYEQFF. The CDR3 DNA follows: TGTGCCAGCAGCTTGGTGGGACAGGGGATTTATGAGCAGTTCTTC.

Written as DNA, the CDR3 is TGCGCCAGCAGCTGGATGGAGGGGAACACTGAAGCTTTCTTT. Its translation is CASSWMEGNTEAFF. The genes are TRBV5-1 and TRBJ1-1; D uncertain. The germline V and J ends were trimmed by 3 bases and 1 base, with 10 bases remaining between them. Germline-derived CDR1 and CDR2 are SGHRS and YFSETQ. The CDR3 totals 14 residues.

This sequence joins TRBV9 and TRBJ1-1; the D gene is possibly TRBD1 (5 bases). The ends were cut back, 0 bases at V and 4 bases at J, with 10 bases in the middle. This CDR3 contains 14 residues. The germline V gene encodes CDR1 SGDLS and CDR2 YYNGEE. Here the CDR3 DNA reads TGTGCCAGCAGCGTAGAGGGGTCGGGCACTGAAGCTTTCTTT. The encoded protein is CASSVEGSGTEAFF.

The chain carries TRBV5-5 and TRBJ1-2, with D hard to call. Per the germline V gene, CDR1 is SGHKS and CDR2 is YYEKEE (reference sequence). Trimming took 0 bases from V and 6 from J, leaving 9 bases between them. The CDR3 runs 13 residues. CDR3 in amino acids: CASSLVGQDGYTF. DNA for the CDR3: TGTGCCAGCAGCTTGGTAGGTCAGGATGGCTACACCTTC.

In DNA form, the CDR3 reads TGTGCCAGCAGTGAAGGGACAGGGGTACGGTACGAGCAGTACTTC. This codes for CASSEGTGVRYEQYF. This chain links TRBV6-1 with TRBJ2-7; 9 nucleotides agree with TRBD1. J lost 4 bases, V lost 1 base, and 5 bases had no gene match. Germline lookup yields CDR1 MNHNS and CDR2 SASEGT. CDR3 length equals 15 residues.

V usage is TRBV29-1 and J usage is TRBJ2-7; 7 bases agree with TRBD1. CDR1 and CDR2 (germline): SQVTM, ANQGSEA. V dropped 5 bases and J dropped 3; count of bases not matched to a gene: 10. The CDR3 has 14 residues. The CDR3 region is CSVRGQRTGYEQYF. The CDR3 nucleotides are TGCAGCGTTAGGGGGCAGCGGACTGGCTACGAGCAGTACTTC.

The chain joins TRBV6-5 to TRBJ2-2; no definite D call. Trimming removed 0 bases at V and 1 base at J, with 9 bases between. CDR1 and CDR2 from the germline V gene are MNHEY and SVGAGI. The CDR3 consists of 16 residues. The CDR3, as DNA: TGTGCCAGCAGTTACTCGACTCCGGGGAACACCGGGGAGCTGTTTTTT. It encodes CASSYSTPGNTGELFF.

The chain links TRBV5-4 to TRBJ2-1, with 7 bases matching TRBD1. Per the germline V gene, CDR1 is SGHNT and CDR2 is YYREEE (reference sequence). The CDR3 has 15 residues. The trim removed 0 bases at V and 4 bases at J, leaving 4 bases unmatched. This CDR3 reads CASSLAGQLYNEQFF. The CDR3, as DNA: TGTGCCAGCAGCTTGGCGGGACAGTTATACAATGAGCAGTTCTTC.

V usage is TRBV3-1 (or the pseudogene TRBV3-2) and J usage is TRBJ2-3, with TRBD2 matching over 13 bases. Trimming cost V 1 base and J 4 bases; bases outside gene matches: 11. This CDR3 spans 19 amino acids. Germline V lookup: CDR1 LGHDT, CDR2 YNNKEL (reference sequence). Written as DNA, the CDR3 is TGTGCCAGCAGCCAAGGCACTAGCGGGGGGGGCCTACGCCCAGATACGCAGTATTTT. Translating gives CASSQGTSGGGLRPDTQYF.

This clone occurred a few times. The chain is built from TRBV30 and TRBJ1-6; 8 bases align to TRBD1. The CDR3 totals 22 residues. The junction had 27 bases not matched to a gene; V was cut back by 1 base and J by 7 bases. The germline CDR1 and CDR2 sequences are GTSNPN and SVGIG (reference sequence). CDR3: CAWSAVGAIQGARVRGNSPLHF. In DNA form, the CDR3 reads TGTGCCTGGAGTGCCGTCGGGGCTATTCAGGGGGCGCGAGTGAGGGGAAATTCACCCCTCCACTTT.

The chain carries TRBV27 and TRBJ2-1; 14 nucleotides line up with TRBD2. The CDR3 is 19 amino acids. The ends lost 1 base at V and 4 bases at J; junction bases unmatched: 9. Per germline, CDR1 MNHEY and CDR2 SMNVEV (reference sequence). CDR3 sequence: CASSLLGGTSGSRYNEQFF. Written as DNA, the CDR3 is TGTGCCAGCAGTTTATTAGGGGGGACTAGCGGGAGCAGATACAATGAGCAGTTCTTC.

This clone was counted once. The chain carries TRBV2 and TRBJ2-1; TRBD2 aligns across 7 bases. V lost 4 bases to trimming and J lost 8 bases; unmatched junction nucleotides: 17. CDR3 length equals 17 residues. Germline lookup yields CDR1 SNHLY and CDR2 FYNNEI. The CDR3 reads CASSAILTSPDVDEQFF. The CDR3 nucleotides read TGTGCCAGCAGTGCCATCCTGACTAGCCCTGATGTTGATGAGCAGTTCTTC.

The V and J genes are TRBV5-4 and TRBJ2-3; 10 nucleotides agree with TRBD2. CDR1 and CDR2 from the germline V gene are SGHNT and YYREEE (reference sequence). V lost 4 bases to trimming and J lost 3 bases; unmatched junction nucleotides: 8. The CDR3 contains 16 residues. This chain's CDR3 is CASSVIAGGATDTQYF. Written as DNA, the CDR3 is TGTGCCAGCAGCGTTATAGCGGGAGGAGCTACAGATACGCAGTATTTT.

The chain uses TRBV5-1 and TRBJ2-7; D possibly corresponds to TRBD1 (5 bases). Germline CDR1 reads SGHRS; CDR2 reads YFSETQ. The V and J ends lost 0 bases and 7 bases respectively, with 14 bases between them. There are 14 residues in the CDR3. This CDR3 is CASSLATGTVEQYF. CDR3 DNA sequence: TGCGCCAGCAGCTTGGCCACAGGAACAGTGGAGCAGTACTTC.

The rearrangement joins TRBV6-2 or TRBV6-3 to TRBJ2-7; the match to TRBD1 covers 8 bases. V dropped 5 bases and J dropped 2; count of bases not matched to a gene: 2. This CDR3 region has 13 residues. The germline V gene encodes CDR1 MNHEY and CDR2 SVGEGT. CDR3 DNA sequence: TGTGCCAGCAGTGAGGACAGGGCCTACGAGCAGTACTTC. Protein sequence: CASSEDRAYEQYF.

The chain couples TRBV10-3 to TRBJ1-1; 8 positions agree with TRBD1. The CDR3 is made up of 13 amino acids. Trimming cost V 6 bases and J 4 bases; bases outside gene matches: 4. Germline CDR1 is ENHRY and CDR2 is SYGVKD. CDR3 sequence reads: CAIRPGGGTEAFF. CDR3 in DNA: TGTGCCATCAGGCCAGGGGGCGGCACTGAAGCTTTCTTT.